The 28 T cell receptor beta chains below all came from one sample that was sequenced in a study of regulatory T cells in long-lasting Graves disease. Construction of the TCR beta libraries employed iRepertoire HTBI primers in conjunction with Arm-PCR of CDR3 regions. TCRdb redid the calling of the multiplex PCR reads with MiXCR, one entry per CDR3 protein. The profile shows around 480,000 distinct CDR3 sequences, about 16% of them singletons. Time point specified: newly diagnosed GD, antithyroid drugs for less than 3 months. PBMC RNA was the source of the TCR library. The data were also submitted as part of a second study, on T cells in Graves' hyperthyroidism and ophthalmopathy.

The material was peripheral blood mononuclear cells (PBMCs), obtained at new diagnosis, from a patient treated with antithyroid drugs. The source of these receptors is a woman aged 35-65 years with Graves disease.

Many counts were recorded for this clonotype. The chain recombines TRBV7-9 with TRBJ2-5; the match to TRBD1 covers 7 bases. Losses at the gene ends were 5 bases for V and 2 bases for J; bases not matched to a gene: 5. Germline values: CDR1 SEHNR, CDR2 FQNEAQ (reference sequence). CDR3 length equals 14 residues. The CDR3 spells CASSPQGDQETQYF. Here the CDR3 DNA reads TGTGCCAGCAGCCCCCAGGGGGATCAAGAGACCCAGTACTTC.

This clonotype has a count of ten or more. Mismatch with germline at one junction end may stem from a read error. The chain has TRBV6-1 and TRBJ1-2, with 8 bases aligning to TRBD1. This CDR3 spans 15 amino acids. Germline V gives CDR1 MNHNS, CDR2 SASEGT. The CDR3 region has the DNA TGTGCCAGCAATCCTGGACAGGGAATGAACTCTGGCTACACCTTC. This gives the protein CASNPGQGMNSGYTF.

Only a few counts were recorded for this clonotype. This chain joins TRBV3-1 and TRBJ1-3, with D tentatively TRBD1 (6 bases). V was pared by 0 bases and J by 0 bases, with 15 bases between. The CDR3 length is 18 residues. Germline loops: CDR1 LGHDT, CDR2 YNNKEL (reference sequence). The DNA for the CDR3 is TGTGCCAGCAGCCAAGAAAGGGGGTTGGGCCTCTCTGGAAACACCATATATTTT. Its translation is CASSQERGLGLSGNTIYF.

The table lists this clonotype with many counts. The gene calls are TRBV24-1 and TRBJ1-1; unclear D gene. The CDR3 covers 13 residues. Trimming shortened V by 2 bases and J by 4 bases, and 7 bases separated the two germline ends. Germline CDR1 reads KGHDR; CDR2 reads SFDVKD. CDR3 DNA: TGTGCCACCAGTGATTCAGGAGGCACTGAAGCTTTCTTT. Amino acid sequence: CATSDSGGTEAFF.

There are many counts of this clonotype. The chain has TRBV2 and TRBJ2-5, with D unresolved. V shed 7 bases and J shed 2 bases, with 8 bases lying between them. The CDR3 has 12 residues. From germline, CDR1 is SNHLY and CDR2 FYNNEI. The CDR3 coding sequence is TGTGCCAGCAAGTGGGGACAAGAGACCCAGTACTTC. Its protein product is CASKWGQETQYF.

The sample holds many counts of this clonotype. The chain uses TRBV7-9 and TRBJ2-7, with 7 bases that match TRBD1. The CDR3 extends over 14 amino acids. V lost 3 bases, J lost 4 bases, and 6 bases stayed unmatched. CDR1 SEHNR and CDR2 FQNEAQ come from the germline V gene (reference sequence). The CDR3 DNA reads as TGTGCCAGCAGCTTCACAGGGGAATGGTACGAGCAGTACTTC. Protein product: CASSFTGEWYEQYF. Complete variable domain (other parts from reference TRBV7-9 and TRBJ2-7): DTGVSQNPRHKITKRGQNVTFRCDPISEHNRLYWYRQTLGQGPEFLTYFQNEAQLEKSRLLSDRFSAERPKGSFSTLEIQRTEQGDSAMYLCASSFTGEWYEQYFGPGTRLTVT.

This clonotype occurred a few times. The chain couples TRBV19 to TRBJ2-2, with D uncertain. Trimming cost V 7 bases and J 0 bases, with 15 bases left between them. The CDR3 sequence is 16 residues long. The germline CDR1 and CDR2 sequences are LNHDA and SQIVND (reference sequence). The CDR3 protein is CASIPSPASNTGELFF. CDR3 nucleotides: TGTGCCAGTATCCCAAGTCCGGCCTCGAACACCGGGGAGCTGTTTTTT.

This clonotype has a count of ten or more. The chain employs TRBV18 and TRBJ1-1; weak D call: TRBD1 (6 bases). CDR3 size: 12 residues. Germline CDR1 reads KGHSH; CDR2 reads LQKENI. V was shortened by 4 bases and J by 11 bases, with 14 bases between the two germline ends. The CDR3 loop reads CASSQDSILAFF. DNA of the CDR3: TGTGCCAGCTCACAGGACAGTATCTTGGCTTTCTTT. Full variable domain (missing parts from reference TRBV18 and TRBJ1-1): NAGVMQNPRHLVRRRGQEARLRCSPMKGHSHVYWYRQLPEEGLKFMVYLQKENIIDESGMPKERFSAEFPKEGPSILRIQQVVRGDSAAYFCASSQDSILAFFGQGTRLTVV.

The CDR3 DNA reads TGCAGTGCTAGTCCCGGGACAGGGGGCGACGAGCAGTACTTC. It is translated as CSASPGTGGDEQYF. The gene calls are TRBV20-1 and TRBJ2-7; TRBD1 agrees at 12 bases. Per the germline V gene, CDR1 is DFQATT and CDR2 is SNEGSKA (reference sequence). The CDR3 is 14 amino acids. V lost 3 bases to trimming and J lost 5 bases; unmatched junction nucleotides: 5.

This clonotype was counted ten times or more. This chain links TRBV6-1 with TRBJ1-3; possible D gene TRBD1, 6 bases. The CDR3 consists of 16 residues. Trimming shortened V by 5 bases and J by 2 bases, and 16 bases separated the two germline ends. The germline gives CDR1 MNHNS, CDR2 SASEGT. CDR3 bases: TGTGCCAGCAGTCCCACTTGGACAGCACCTGGAAACACCATATATTTT. Protein: CASSPTWTAPGNTIYF.

The chain recombines TRBV6-1 with TRBJ1-2; D uncertain. The CDR3 is 11 amino acids. Germline loops: CDR1 MNHNS, CDR2 SASEGT. The V end was cut by 6 bases, the J end by 8 bases, with 10 bases between. DNA for the CDR3: TGTGCCAGCAGAAAGGGAGACGGCTACACCTTC. This gives the protein CASRKGDGYTF.

The chain is built from TRBV11-2 and TRBJ2-5; D is uncertain. V was pared by 4 bases and J by 0 bases, with 9 bases between. Germline V gives CDR1 SGHAT, CDR2 FQNNGV. This CDR3 is built from 14 residues. CDR3 amino acids: CASSWTPYQETQYF. Here the CDR3 DNA reads TGTGCCAGCAGCTGGACCCCGTACCAAGAGACCCAGTACTTC.

This clonotype was observed at least ten times. V and J are TRBV11-2 and TRBJ2-1, with D perhaps assigned TRBD1 or TRBD2 (6 bases each). This CDR3 comprises 15 residues. V lost 5 bases, J lost 8 bases, and 19 bases lay in between. Germline lookup yields CDR1 SGHAT and CDR2 FQNNGV. CDR3 loop: CASSPGAGPLYEQFF. CDR3 nucleotide sequence: TGTGCCAGCAGCCCAGGGGCGGGGCCTCTCTATGAGCAGTTCTTC.

This clonotype appeared many times. The V gene is TRBV10-3, the J gene TRBJ1-1; perhaps TRBD1 as D (5 bases). Trimming pared 6 bases from V and 0 bases from J, leaving 14 bases between. Germline V lookup: CDR1 ENHRY, CDR2 SYGVKD. This CDR3 is 15 amino acids long. The CDR3 bases are TGTGCCATCAGAAAACAGGAGACCATGAACACTGAAGCTTTCTTT. Translation: CAIRKQETMNTEAFF.

V usage is TRBV6-2 or TRBV6-3 and J usage is TRBJ1-3; no clear D gene. Germline assignment: CDR1 MNHEY and CDR2 SVGEGT. Trimming stripped 5 bases from V and 10 bases from J, with 12 bases between. This CDR3 is built from 12 residues. CDR3 in amino acids: CASSEGVKTIYF. In DNA form, the CDR3 reads TGTGCCAGCAGTGAAGGTGTCAAGACCATATATTTT.

This clonotype showed up many times. The genes are TRBV27 and TRBJ2-1; D is possibly TRBD1 (5 bases). Germline loops: CDR1 MNHEY, CDR2 SMNVEV (reference sequence). This CDR3 has 15 amino acids. V was pared by 5 bases and J by 8 bases, with 19 bases between. Written as DNA, the CDR3 is TGTGCCAGCAGTACCCCCGGGCAGGGCGTTGATGAGCAGTTCTTC. This gives the protein CASSTPGQGVDEQFF.

This clonotype was seen many times. The chain's CDR3 is CASSFPLVGGYTF. The CDR3, as DNA: TGTGCCAGCAGTTTTCCCTTGGTTGGTGGCTACACCTTC. This rearrangement joins TRBV28 to TRBJ1-2; D not resolved. Trimming took off 3 bases at V and 7 bases at J, with 12 bases between the two ends. The CDR3 is made up of 13 amino acids. The germline V gene has CDR1 MDHEN and CDR2 SYDVKM.

Many counts were recorded for this clonotype. In nucleotides, the CDR3 is TGTGCCAGCAGCTTAATTGGAGTAGGTACGCAGTATTTT. Amino acids: CASSLIGVGTQYF. The chain uses TRBV11-2 and TRBJ2-3; D is unclear. Germline V gene lookup returns CDR1 SGHAT and CDR2 FQNNGV. V was shortened by 2 bases and J by 8 bases, with 11 bases between the two germline ends. CDR3 length: 13 residues.

With regard to this clonotype: The likely explanation is a read error, given a far larger clone one base away. The V gene is TRBV7-9, the J gene TRBJ2-5; 8 bases agree with TRBD2. J gave up 11 bases and V 5 bases, and 10 bases lay outside the gene matches. CDR1 is SEHNR and CDR2 is FQNEAQ in the germline V gene (reference sequence). The CDR3 runs to 13 residues. This chain's CDR3 is CASSPGLVREQYF. For the CDR3, the DNA is TGTGCCAGCAGCCCGGGACTAGTTCGGGAGCAGTACTTC.

In this sample, this clonotype turned up a few times. The V and J genes are TRBV20-1 and TRBJ2-2, with a tentative D call TRBD2 (7 bases). V gave up 7 bases and J gave up 1 base, with 13 bases separating them. Germline-derived CDR1 and CDR2 are DFQATT and SNEGSKA (reference sequence). This CDR3 has 14 amino acids. The CDR3 nucleotides are TGCAGTGTCTGGGGGGGGCAGAACACCGGGGAGCTGTTTTTT. This encodes CSVWGGQNTGELFF.

This clonotype showed up just a few times. Germline and junction disagree at one end, which may indicate a read error. This sequence joins TRBV20-1 and TRBJ2-1; D is possibly TRBD1 or TRBD2 (6 bases each). This CDR3 has 13 amino acids. CDR1 and CDR2 from the germline V gene are DFQATT and SNEGSKA (reference sequence). The CDR3 spells CSARGGLYNEQFF. CDR3 sequence (DNA): TGCAGTGCAAGAGGGGGGCTCTACAATGAGCAGTTCTTC.

This clonotype was recorded a few times. This chain uses TRBV7-9 with TRBJ1-2; D might be TRBD1 (5 bases). V was pared by 0 bases and J by 5 bases, with 10 bases between. The germline V gene encodes CDR1 SEHNR and CDR2 FQNEAQ (reference sequence). This CDR3 region has 14 residues. The CDR3 bases are TGTGCCAGCAGCTTAGCGACAGTTCCTTATGGCTACACCTTC. Its protein is CASSLATVPYGYTF.

This clonotype was seen only a few times. The rearrangement links TRBV18 to TRBJ2-7; D ambiguous. Germline assignment: CDR1 KGHSH and CDR2 LQKENI. The CDR3 loop spans 14 amino acids. The V end lost 2 bases, the J end lost 6 bases, and 14 bases lay between the germline ends. The CDR3 coding sequence is TGTGCCAGCTCACCAGGGGATATCTCTGGCGAGCAGTACTTC. Residues: CASSPGDISGEQYF.

The genes are TRBV7-3 and TRBJ1-1; D is unclear. Trimming stripped 5 bases from V and 3 bases from J, with 7 bases between. Germline lookup yields CDR1 SGHTA and CDR2 FQGTGA. The CDR3 sequence is 12 residues long. The CDR3 nucleotides read TGTGCCAGCAGCCCCTTGTACACTGAAGCTTTCTTT. This gives the protein CASSPLYTEAFF.

Only a few counts were recorded for this clonotype. The chain employs TRBV27 and TRBJ1-1; tentative D call: TRBD1 (6 bases). Looked up from germline, CDR1 is MNHEY and CDR2 is SMNVEV (reference sequence). The CDR3 runs 14 residues. The germline V and J ends were trimmed by 6 bases and 4 bases, with 15 bases remaining between them. The CDR3, as DNA: TGTGCCAGCAGCGACCTCACAGGGCGCACTGAAGCTTTCTTT. Its translation: CASSDLTGRTEAFF.

This clonotype was counted only a few times. The CDR3 nucleotides read TGTGCCAGCAGCCCCGACAGGGGCCGGGACATTCAGTACTTC. Translation gives CASSPDRGRDIQYF. This chain uses TRBV11-3 with TRBJ2-4; 8 positions match TRBD1. With V trimmed by 5 bases and J by 8 bases, 8 bases remained unmatched. The germline V gene encodes CDR1 SGHNT and CDR2 YENEEA. This CDR3 region has 14 residues. Complete variable domain (other parts from reference TRBV11-3 and TRBJ2-4): EAGVVQSPRYKIIEKKQPVAFWCNPISGHNTLYWYLQNLGQGPELLIRYENEEAVDDSQLPKDRFSAERLKGVDSTLKIQPAELGDSAVYLCASSPDRGRDIQYFGAGTRLSVL.

This clonotype was counted ten times or more. This chain connects TRBV2 to TRBJ2-3; no clear D gene. The germline gives CDR1 SNHLY, CDR2 FYNNEI. CDR3 length: 14 residues. Trimming pared 2 bases from V and 0 bases from J, leaving 6 bases between. CDR3 nucleotides: TGTGCCAGCAGTGAATGGGTTAGCACAGATACGCAGTATTTT. It yields the protein CASSEWVSTDTQYF. Full variable domain (remainder filled in from reference TRBV2 and TRBJ2-3): EPEVTQTPSHQVTQMGQEVILRCVPISNHLYFYWYRQILGQKVEFLVSFYNNEISEKSEIFDDQFSVERPDGSNFTLKIRSTKLEDSAMYFCASSEWVSTDTQYFGPGTRLTVL.

This clonotype was observed a few times. The chain carries TRBV5-5 and TRBJ1-4; 9 nucleotides line up with TRBD1. This CDR3 has 16 amino acids. In germline, CDR1 is SGHKS, CDR2 YYEKEE (reference sequence). The V segment lost 0 bases and the J segment 1 base; nucleotides outside the gene matches: 1. The CDR3 reads CASSLDRGLTNEKLFF. The CDR3 bases are TGTGCCAGCAGCTTGGACAGGGGGCTAACTAATGAAAAACTGTTTTTT.